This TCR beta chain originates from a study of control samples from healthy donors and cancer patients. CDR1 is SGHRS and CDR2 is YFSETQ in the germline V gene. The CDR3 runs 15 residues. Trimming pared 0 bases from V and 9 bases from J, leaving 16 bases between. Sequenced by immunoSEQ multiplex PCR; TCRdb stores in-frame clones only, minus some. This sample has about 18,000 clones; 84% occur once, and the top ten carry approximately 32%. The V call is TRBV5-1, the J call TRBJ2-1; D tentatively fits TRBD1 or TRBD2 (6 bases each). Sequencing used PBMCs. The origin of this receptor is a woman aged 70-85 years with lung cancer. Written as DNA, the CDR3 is TGCGCCAGCAGCTTGGCAGGGGTAGCGGCTGGTGAGCAGTTCTTC. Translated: CASSLAGVAAGEQFF.